This T cell receptor beta chain was sequenced for a study of blood T cell repertoires in COVID-19. In the study overall: Some COVID-19 samples were acute and others convalescent; all came from the United States, Italy and Spain. T cells, B-cell-depleted T cells, or PBMCs provided the cDNA or gDNA that served as material.

This clone was picked up one time. Looked up from germline, CDR1 is SGHVS and CDR2 is FNYEAQ. This CDR3 has 16 amino acids. V dropped 1 base and J dropped 2; count of bases not matched to a gene: 4. Those enrolled, adults aged roughly 18 to 89 years, came from some 23 US areas. Self-reported history from a screening survey and questionnaire set each donor's cohort. The protocol was immunoSEQ multiplex PCR, while the TCRdb copy is restricted to in-frame clones and leaves out a portion. The sample yields 210,000 or so clones, 70% to 90% seen once. The source of this sequence is a man aged 30 to 45 with acute COVID-19. The chain joins TRBV7-6 to TRBJ2-2; 7 bases are shared with TRBD1. The sequenced sample consisted of PBMCs or T cells enriched from blood (not recorded which). The chain's CDR3 is CASSLVGTDNTGELFF. DNA for the CDR3: TGTGCCAGCAGCTTAGTTGGGACAGATAACACCGGGGAGCTGTTTTTT. Combining the CDR3 with reference TRBV7-6 and TRBJ2-2 gives the whole variable domain GAGVSQSPRYKVTKRGQDVALRCDPISGHVSLYWYRQALGQGPEFLTYFNYEAQQDKSGLPNDRFSAERPEGSISTLTIQRTEQRDSAMYRCASSLVGTDNTGELFFGEGSRLTVL.